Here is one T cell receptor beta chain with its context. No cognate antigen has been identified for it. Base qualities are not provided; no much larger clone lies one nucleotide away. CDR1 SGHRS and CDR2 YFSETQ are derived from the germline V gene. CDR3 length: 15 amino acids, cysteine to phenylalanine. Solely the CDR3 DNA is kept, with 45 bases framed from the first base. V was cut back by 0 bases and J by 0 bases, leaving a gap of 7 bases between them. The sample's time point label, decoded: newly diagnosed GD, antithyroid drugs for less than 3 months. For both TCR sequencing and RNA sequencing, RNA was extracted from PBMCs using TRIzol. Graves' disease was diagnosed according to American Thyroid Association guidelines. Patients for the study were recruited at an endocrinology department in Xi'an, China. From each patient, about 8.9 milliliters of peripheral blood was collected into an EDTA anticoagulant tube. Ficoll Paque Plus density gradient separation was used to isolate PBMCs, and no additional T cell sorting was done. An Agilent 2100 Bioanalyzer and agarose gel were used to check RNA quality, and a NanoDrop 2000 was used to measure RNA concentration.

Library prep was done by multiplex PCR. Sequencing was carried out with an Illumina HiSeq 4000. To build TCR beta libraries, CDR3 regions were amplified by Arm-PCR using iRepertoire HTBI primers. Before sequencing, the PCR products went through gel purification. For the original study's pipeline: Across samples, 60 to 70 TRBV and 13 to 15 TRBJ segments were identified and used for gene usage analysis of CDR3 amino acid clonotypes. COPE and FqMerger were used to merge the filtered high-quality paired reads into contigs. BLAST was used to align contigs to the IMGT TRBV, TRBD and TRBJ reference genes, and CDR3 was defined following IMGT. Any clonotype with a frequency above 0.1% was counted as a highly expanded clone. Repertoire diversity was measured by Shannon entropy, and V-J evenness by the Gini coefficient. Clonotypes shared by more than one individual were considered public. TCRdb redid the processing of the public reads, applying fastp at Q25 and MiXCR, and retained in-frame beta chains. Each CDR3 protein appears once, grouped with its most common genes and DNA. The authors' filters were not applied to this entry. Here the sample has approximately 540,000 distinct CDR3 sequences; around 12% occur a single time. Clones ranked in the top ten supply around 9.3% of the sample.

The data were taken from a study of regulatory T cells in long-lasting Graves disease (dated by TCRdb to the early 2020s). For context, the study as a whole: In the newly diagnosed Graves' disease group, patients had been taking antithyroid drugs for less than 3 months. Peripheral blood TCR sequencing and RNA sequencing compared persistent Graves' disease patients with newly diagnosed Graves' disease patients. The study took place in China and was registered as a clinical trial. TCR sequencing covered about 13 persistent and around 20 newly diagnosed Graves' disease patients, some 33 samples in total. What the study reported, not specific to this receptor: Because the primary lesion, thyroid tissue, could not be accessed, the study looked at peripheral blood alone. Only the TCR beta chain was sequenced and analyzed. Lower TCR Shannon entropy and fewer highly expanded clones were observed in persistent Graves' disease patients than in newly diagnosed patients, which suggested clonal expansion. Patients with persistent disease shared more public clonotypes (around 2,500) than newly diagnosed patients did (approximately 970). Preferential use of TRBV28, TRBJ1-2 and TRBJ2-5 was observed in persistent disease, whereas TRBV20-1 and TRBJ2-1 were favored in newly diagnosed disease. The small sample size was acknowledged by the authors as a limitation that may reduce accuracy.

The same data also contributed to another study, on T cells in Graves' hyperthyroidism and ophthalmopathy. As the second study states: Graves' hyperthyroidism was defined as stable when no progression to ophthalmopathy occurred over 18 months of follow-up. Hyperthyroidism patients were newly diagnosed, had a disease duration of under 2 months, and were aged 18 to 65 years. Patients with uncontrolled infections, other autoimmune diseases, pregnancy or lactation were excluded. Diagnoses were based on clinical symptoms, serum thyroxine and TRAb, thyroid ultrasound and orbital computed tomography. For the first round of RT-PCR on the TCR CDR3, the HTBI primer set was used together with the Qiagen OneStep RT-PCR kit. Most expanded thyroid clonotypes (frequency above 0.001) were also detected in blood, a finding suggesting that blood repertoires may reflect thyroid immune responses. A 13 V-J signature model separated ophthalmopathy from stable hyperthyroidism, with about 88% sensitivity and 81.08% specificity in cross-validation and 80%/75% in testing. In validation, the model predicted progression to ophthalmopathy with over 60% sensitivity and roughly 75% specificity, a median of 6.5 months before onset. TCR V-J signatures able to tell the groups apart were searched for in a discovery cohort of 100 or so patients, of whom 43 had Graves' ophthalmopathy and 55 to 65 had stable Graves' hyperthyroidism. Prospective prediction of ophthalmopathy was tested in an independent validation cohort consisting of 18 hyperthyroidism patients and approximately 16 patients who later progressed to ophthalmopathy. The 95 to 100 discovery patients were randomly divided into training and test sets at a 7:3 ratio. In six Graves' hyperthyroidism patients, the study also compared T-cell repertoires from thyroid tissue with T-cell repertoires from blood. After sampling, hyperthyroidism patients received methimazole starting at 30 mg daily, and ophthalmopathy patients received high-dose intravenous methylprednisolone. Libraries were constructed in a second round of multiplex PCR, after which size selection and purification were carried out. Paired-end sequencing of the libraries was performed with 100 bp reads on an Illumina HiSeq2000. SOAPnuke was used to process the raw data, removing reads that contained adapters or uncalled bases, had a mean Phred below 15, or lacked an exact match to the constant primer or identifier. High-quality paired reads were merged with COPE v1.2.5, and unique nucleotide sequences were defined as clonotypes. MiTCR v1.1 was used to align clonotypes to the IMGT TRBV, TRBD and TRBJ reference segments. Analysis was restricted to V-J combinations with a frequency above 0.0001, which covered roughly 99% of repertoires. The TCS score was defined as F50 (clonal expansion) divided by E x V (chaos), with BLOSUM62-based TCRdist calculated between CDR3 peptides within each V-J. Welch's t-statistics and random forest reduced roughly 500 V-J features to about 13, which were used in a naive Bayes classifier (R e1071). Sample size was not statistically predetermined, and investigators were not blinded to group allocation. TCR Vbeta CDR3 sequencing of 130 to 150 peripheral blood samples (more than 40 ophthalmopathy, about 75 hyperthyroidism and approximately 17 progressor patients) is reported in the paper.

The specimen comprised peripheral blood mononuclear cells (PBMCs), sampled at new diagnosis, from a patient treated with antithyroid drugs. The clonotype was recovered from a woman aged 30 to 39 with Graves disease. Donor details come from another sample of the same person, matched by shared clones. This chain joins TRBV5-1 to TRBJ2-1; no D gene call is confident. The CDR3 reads CASSLGINSYNEQFF. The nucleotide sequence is TGCGCCAGCAGCTTGGGAATAAACTCCTACAATGAGCAGTTCTTC.